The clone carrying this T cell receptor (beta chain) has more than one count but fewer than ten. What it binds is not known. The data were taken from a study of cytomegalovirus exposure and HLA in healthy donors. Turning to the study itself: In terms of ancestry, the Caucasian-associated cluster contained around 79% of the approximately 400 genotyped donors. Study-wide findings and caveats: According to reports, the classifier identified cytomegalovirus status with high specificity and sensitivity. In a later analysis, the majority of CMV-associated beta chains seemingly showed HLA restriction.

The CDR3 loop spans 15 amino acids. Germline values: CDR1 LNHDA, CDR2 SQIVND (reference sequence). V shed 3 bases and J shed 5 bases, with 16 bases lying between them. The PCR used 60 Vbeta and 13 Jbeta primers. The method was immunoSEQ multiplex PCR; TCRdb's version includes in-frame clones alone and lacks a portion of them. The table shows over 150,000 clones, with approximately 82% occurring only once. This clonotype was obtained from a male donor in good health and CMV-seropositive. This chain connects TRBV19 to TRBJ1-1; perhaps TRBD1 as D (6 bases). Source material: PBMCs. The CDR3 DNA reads TGTGCCAGTAGTATTGGTAAACCAAGGGGGACTGAAGCTTTCTTT. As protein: CASSIGKPRGTEAFF.